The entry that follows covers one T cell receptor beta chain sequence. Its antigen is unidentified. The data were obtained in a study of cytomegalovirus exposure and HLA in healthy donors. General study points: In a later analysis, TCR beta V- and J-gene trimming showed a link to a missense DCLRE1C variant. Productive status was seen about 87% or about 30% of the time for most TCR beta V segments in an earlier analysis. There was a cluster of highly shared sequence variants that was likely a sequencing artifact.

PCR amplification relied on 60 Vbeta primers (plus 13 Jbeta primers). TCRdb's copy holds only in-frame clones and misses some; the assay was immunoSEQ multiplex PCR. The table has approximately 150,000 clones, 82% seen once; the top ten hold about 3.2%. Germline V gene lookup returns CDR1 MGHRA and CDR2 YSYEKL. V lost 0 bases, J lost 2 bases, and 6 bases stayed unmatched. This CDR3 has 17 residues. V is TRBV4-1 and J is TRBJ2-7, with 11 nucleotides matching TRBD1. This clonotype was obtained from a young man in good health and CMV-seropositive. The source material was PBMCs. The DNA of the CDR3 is TGCGCCAGCAGCCAAGAACGGGACAGGGGGTTCCCCTACGAGCAGTACTTC. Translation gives CASSQERDRGFPYEQYF.